This T cell receptor beta chain is from a study of OX40 agonist ivuxolimab in advanced cancers. This CDR3 has 18 residues. The V gene end was trimmed by 4 bases and the J gene end by 6 bases; junction bases not matched to a gene: 11. Germline CDR1 reads MGHRA; CDR2 reads YSYEKL. Here immunoSEQ multiplex PCR was the method, and the copy in TCRdb shows in-frame clones only, minus some. Among tens of thousands of clones listed, 89% were seen once. Here the sequenced sample was CD4+ or CD8+ T cells sorted from blood, taken in a trial of the OX40 agonist ivuxolimab. This TCR was recovered from an adult with an advanced solid tumor such as melanoma, head and neck, liver or kidney cancer. The rearrangement joins TRBV4-1 to TRBJ2-2, with 13 bases aligning to TRBD2. The CDR3 nucleotides are TGCGCCAGCAGCCCTCGGACTAGCGGGAGCTTCGGGGCCGGGGAGCTGTTTTTT. It specifies CASSPRTSGSFGAGELFF.